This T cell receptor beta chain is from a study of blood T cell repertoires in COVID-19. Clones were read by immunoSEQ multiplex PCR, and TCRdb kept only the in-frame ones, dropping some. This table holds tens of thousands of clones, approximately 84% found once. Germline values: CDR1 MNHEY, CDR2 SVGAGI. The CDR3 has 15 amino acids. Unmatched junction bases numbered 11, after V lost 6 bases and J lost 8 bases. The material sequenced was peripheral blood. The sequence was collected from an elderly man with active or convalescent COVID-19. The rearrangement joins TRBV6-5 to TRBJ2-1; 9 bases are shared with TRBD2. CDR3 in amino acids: CASRTALAGMYEQFF. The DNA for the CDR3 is TGTGCCAGCAGAACGGCCCTAGCGGGGATGTATGAGCAGTTCTTC.